This TCR beta chain was recovered during a study of T cells in Graves' hyperthyroidism and ophthalmopathy. Study in general: Blood from the periphery was taken at initial diagnosis, before any treatment.

Amplification targeted TCR beta CDR3 regions from RNA transcripts. HTBI primers were used for first-round RT-PCR of the TCR CDR3. One entry per CDR3 protein, called by TCRdb with MiXCR from the multiplex PCR reads. The sample carries about 380,000 distinct CDR3 sequences, around an eighth recorded once. The CDR3 length is 14 residues. Looked up from germline, CDR1 is GTSNPN and CDR2 is SVGIG (reference sequence). The V and J ends lost 0 bases and 3 bases, in that order; junction bases with no gene match: 4. This clonotype was observed at least ten times. The antigen remains unidentified. Study results and caveats: Ophthalmopathy onset followed model prediction by a median about six months.

The sequencing input was blood. This clonotype was sampled from a man aged 25 to 45 with Graves' hyperthyroidism that later progressed to Graves' ophthalmopathy. The genes are TRBV30 and TRBJ2-5, with 7 bases lining up with TRBD1. The CDR3 DNA sequence: TGTGCCTGGAGTGTAACAGGGGTGGAAGAGACCCAGTACTTC. As protein: CAWSVTGVEETQYF.